The sequence of this T cell receptor (beta chain) was determined in a study of CD8+ T cells in alopecia areata. Only one count was recorded for this clone. Documented treatment: oral pan-JAK inhibitor, 5-10 mg twice daily. The CDR3 extends over 15 amino acids. Germline V gene lookup returns CDR1 MGHRA and CDR2 YSYEKL. Losses at the gene ends were 3 bases for V and 2 bases for J; bases not matched to a gene: 1. Reverse transcribed after extraction, RNA yielded cDNA as the sequencing template. Repertoires were generated with immunoSEQ multiplex PCR, while TCRdb's copy carries only in-frame clones and drops some. The table includes about 97,000 clones, about 60% detected once.

The material sequenced was CD8+ T cells sorted from blood, taken between weeks 55 and 65, from a patient treated with tofacitinib. This TCR was recovered from a human donor with alopecia areata. V and J are TRBV4-1 and TRBJ1-6, with TRBD1 matching 7 bases. The CDR3, as DNA: TGCGCCAGCAGCCAGACAGGGACCTATAATTCACCCCTCCACTTT. Amino acid sequence: CASSQTGTYNSPLHF.